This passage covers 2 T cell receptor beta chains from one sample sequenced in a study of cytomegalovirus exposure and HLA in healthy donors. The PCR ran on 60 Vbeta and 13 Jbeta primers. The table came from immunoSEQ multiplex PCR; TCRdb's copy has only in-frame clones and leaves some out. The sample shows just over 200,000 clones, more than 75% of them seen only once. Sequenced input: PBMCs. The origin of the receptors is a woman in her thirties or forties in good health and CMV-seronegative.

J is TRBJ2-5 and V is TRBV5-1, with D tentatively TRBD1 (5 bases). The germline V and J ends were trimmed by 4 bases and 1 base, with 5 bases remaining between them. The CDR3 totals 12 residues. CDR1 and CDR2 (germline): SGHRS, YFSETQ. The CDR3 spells CASSGAQETQYF. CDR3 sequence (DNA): TGCGCCAGCAGCGGGGCCCAAGAGACCCAGTACTTC.

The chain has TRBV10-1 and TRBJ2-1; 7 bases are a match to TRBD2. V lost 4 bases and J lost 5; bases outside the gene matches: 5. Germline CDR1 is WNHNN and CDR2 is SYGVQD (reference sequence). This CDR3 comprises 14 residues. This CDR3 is CASSVRAGNNEQFF. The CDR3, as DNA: TGCGCCAGCAGTGTCCGAGCGGGAAACAATGAGCAGTTCTTC.